The 25 T cell receptor beta chains presented below share a single source sample, sequenced in a study of blood T cell repertoires in COVID-19. The repertoire was sequenced with immunoSEQ multiplex PCR; TCRdb's copy has only in-frame clones and lacks some. The table lists tens of thousands of clones, 83% of them singletons, with 16% in the top ten. The sample taken for sequencing was peripheral blood. The receptor source for this set is a man between 35 and 55 years old with acute or convalescent COVID-19.

The CDR3 spells CASSLASGGETQYF. The CDR3 DNA follows: TGCGCCAGCAGCTTGGCATCAGGGGGGGAGACCCAGTACTTC. The chain recombines TRBV5-1 with TRBJ2-5; weak D call: TRBD1 (7 bases). CDR1 is SGHRS, CDR2 YFSETQ, per germline. Trimming removed 0 bases at V and 5 bases at J, with 11 bases between. This CDR3 comprises 14 residues.

This clone has more than one count but fewer than ten. The chain employs TRBV4-2 and TRBJ1-4; possibly TRBD1 for D (6 bases). Germline CDR1 is LGHNA and CDR2 is YNFKEQ. The V end was cut by 0 bases, the J end by 3 bases, with 14 bases between. The CDR3 length is 17 residues. The CDR3 DNA follows: TGTGCCAGCAGCCAAGAGGGTCTGGGGGCATCTAATGAAAAACTGTTTTTT. Its translation: CASSQEGLGASNEKLFF.

This chain connects TRBV5-5 to TRBJ1-6; 9 nucleotides agree with TRBD1. The CDR3 length is 15 residues. From germline, CDR1 is SGHKS and CDR2 YYEKEE (reference sequence). With V trimmed by 3 bases and J by 7 bases, 5 bases remained unmatched. The CDR3 protein is CASSWKGQGNSPLHF. The DNA of the CDR3 is TGTGCCAGCAGCTGGAAGGGACAGGGAAATTCACCCCTCCACTTT.

Of note for this clone: The junction differs from germline at one of its ends, possibly a read error. This rearrangement joins TRBV30 to TRBJ2-3; TRBD1 matches 10 bases. Germline loops: CDR1 GTSNPN, CDR2 SVGIG (reference sequence). The length of the CDR3 is 12 residues. The CDR3 DNA is TGTGCCTGGCGCCGGGACAGGGGAGCAGATCATTTT. Its protein product is CAWRRDRGADHF.

This clone occurred a few times. The chain combines TRBV3-1 (or the pseudogene TRBV3-2) with TRBJ1-1, with D possibly TRBD1 on 6 matching bases. This CDR3 contains 16 residues. CDR1 and CDR2 (germline): LGHDT, YNNKEL (reference sequence). The V end was cut by 4 bases, the J end by 1 base, with 16 bases between. DNA of the CDR3: TGTGCCAGCAGCCCAAGCCCGACAGGCGGGAACACTGAAGCTTTCTTT. Translating gives CASSPSPTGGNTEAFF.

V is TRBV6-5 and J is TRBJ1-1; D is unclear. The germline gives CDR1 MNHEY, CDR2 SVGAGI. The V end was cut by 8 bases, the J end by 4 bases, with 17 bases between. This CDR3 has 14 amino acids. CDR3: CASGLFGRSTEAFF. Written as DNA, the CDR3 is TGTGCCAGCGGTCTTTTCGGGAGGAGCACTGAAGCTTTCTTT.

The chain recombines TRBV9 with TRBJ2-6, with D perhaps TRBD2 (7 bases). Germline assignment: CDR1 SGDLS and CDR2 YYNGEE. The CDR3 sequence is 16 residues long. V was trimmed by 3 bases and J by 0 bases, leaving 10 bases between them. The CDR3 is CASSARGGSGANVLTF. The DNA for the CDR3 is TGTGCCAGCAGCGCGAGGGGGGGCTCTGGGGCCAACGTCCTGACTTTC.

This clone occurred once. The rearrangement joins TRBV3-1 (or the pseudogene TRBV3-2) to TRBJ2-3; D might be TRBD1 (5 bases). The CDR3 covers 16 residues. Germline CDR1 LGHDT, CDR2 YNNKEL (reference sequence). The ends were cut back, 4 bases at V and 4 bases at J, with 18 bases in the middle. The CDR3 bases are TGTGCCAGCAGCCCCCCAGGGCCCGGAACCTCAGATACGCAGTATTTT. This gives the protein CASSPPGPGTSDTQYF.

This clone was detected a few times. J is TRBJ2-2 and V is TRBV6-5, with TRBD2 as a possible D gene (5 bases). Germline-derived CDR1 and CDR2 are MNHEY and SVGAGI. This CDR3 has 13 amino acids. V was trimmed by 5 bases and J by 7 bases, leaving 11 bases between them. The CDR3: CASSTLGSGELFF. DNA of the CDR3: TGTGCCAGCAGTACCCTGGGGAGCGGGGAGCTGTTTTTT.

The CDR3 reads CASSLGQGIYEQYF. The CDR3 DNA sequence: TGCGCCAGCAGCCTGGGACAGGGTATCTACGAGCAGTACTTC. The chain has TRBV4-1 and TRBJ2-7; 9 bases fit TRBD1. Trimming took 4 bases from V and 3 from J; bases not matched to a gene: 4. The CDR3 is 14 residues long. Germline V gene data show CDR1 as MGHRA and CDR2 as YSYEKL.

The chain is built from TRBV19 and TRBJ1-5, with 7 bases matching TRBD1. Trimming cost V 7 bases and J 3 bases; bases outside gene matches: 9. The germline CDR1 and CDR2 sequences are LNHDA and SQIVND (reference sequence). The CDR3 loop spans 15 amino acids. CDR3 sequence: CASTTGAGPNQPQHF. The CDR3 DNA follows: TGTGCCAGTACCACAGGGGCAGGACCCAATCAGCCCCAGCATTTT.

The genes are TRBV15 and TRBJ2-6; 9 nucleotides line up with TRBD1. J gave up 0 bases and V 4 bases, and 1 base lay outside the gene matches. There are 16 residues in the CDR3. Germline-derived CDR1 and CDR2 are LNHNV and YYDKDF (reference sequence). The CDR3 sequence is CATSKTGGSGANVLTF. CDR3 coding DNA: TGTGCCACCAGCAAGACAGGGGGCTCTGGGGCCAACGTCCTGACTTTC.

The chain links TRBV5-1 to TRBJ1-2; 7 nucleotides agree with TRBD1. Losses at the gene ends were 5 bases for V and 5 bases for J; bases not matched to a gene: 18. The CDR3 has 17 amino acids. Germline V gives CDR1 SGHRS, CDR2 YFSETQ. The CDR3 spells CASRWSGTARIYYGYTF. In DNA form, the CDR3 reads TGCGCCAGCAGGTGGTCCGGGACAGCAAGAATTTATTATGGCTACACCTTC. The full variable domain, with the rest looked up from reference TRBV5-1 and TRBJ1-2, is KAGVTQTPRYLIKTRGQQVTLSCSPISGHRSVSWYQQTPGQGLQFLFEYFSETQRNKGNFPGRFSGRQFSNSRSEMNVSTLELGDSALYLCASRWSGTARIYYGYTFGSGTRLTVV.

This chain joins TRBV6-5 and TRBJ2-1, with 7 bases aligning to TRBD1. The CDR3 spans 13 residues. Germline trimming cut 6 bases from V and 6 bases from J; bases unmatched to any gene: 5. Germline CDR1 reads MNHEY; CDR2 reads SVGAGI. CDR3 amino acids: CASSIGTANEQFF. In DNA, the CDR3 is TGTGCCAGCAGCATAGGGACAGCCAATGAGCAGTTCTTC.

This clone was seen just once. The rearrangement joins TRBV30 to TRBJ1-1; D remains ambiguous. The CDR3 is 13 amino acids. CDR1 is GTSNPN and CDR2 is SVGIG in the germline V gene (reference sequence). Trimming took 3 bases from V and 0 from J, leaving 8 bases between them. The CDR3 nucleotides are TGTGCCTGGAGCATAAACATGAACACTGAAGCTTTCTTT. Translated, it gives CAWSINMNTEAFF.

The chain carries TRBV9 and TRBJ2-1; 10 nucleotides align to TRBD2. Germline V gene lookup returns CDR1 SGDLS and CDR2 YYNGEE. V was pared by 4 bases and J by 7 bases, with 8 bases of the junction left unmatched. CDR3 size: 15 residues. CDR3 sequence reads: CASSSSGRASNEQFF. The CDR3 DNA follows: TGTGCCAGCAGCTCAAGCGGGAGGGCTTCGAATGAGCAGTTCTTC.

This clone was observed a single time. The chain uses TRBV5-6 and TRBJ1-6; 7 bases align to TRBD1. V lost 4 bases to trimming and J lost 0 bases; unmatched junction nucleotides: 13. Germline CDR1 and CDR2: SGHDT and YYEEEE. There are 19 residues in the CDR3. The CDR3 DNA sequence: TGTGCCAGCAGCGCAGGACAGGCCACTTTGAGCTCCTATAATTCACCCCTCCACTTT. Its translation: CASSAGQATLSSYNSPLHF.

This chain links TRBV25-1 with TRBJ1-2; weak D call: TRBD1 (5 bases). V gave up 2 bases and J gave up 7 bases, with 14 bases separating them. The CDR3 runs to 14 residues. CDR1 is MGHDK, CDR2 SYGVNS, per germline. The CDR3 loop is CASSERGRVGGYTF. The CDR3 region has the DNA TGTGCCAGCAGTGAAAGGGGCAGGGTTGGTGGCTACACCTTC.

The chain has TRBV19 and TRBJ1-1; 10 nucleotides line up with TRBD1. The CDR3 contains 15 residues. After removal of 5 bases from V and 3 bases from J, the junction contained 6 bases not matched to a gene. The V gene's germline CDR1 is LNHDA and CDR2 SQIVND (reference sequence). The CDR3 region is CASSGRTGGDTEAFF. The CDR3 bases are TGTGCCAGTAGTGGACGGACAGGGGGGGACACTGAAGCTTTCTTT.

V is TRBV6-6 and J is TRBJ1-2, with D tentatively TRBD1 (5 bases). Looked up from germline, CDR1 is MNHNY and CDR2 is SVGAGI (reference sequence). The CDR3 is 15 amino acids. V was pared by 7 bases and J by 8 bases, with 23 bases between. The CDR3 DNA reads TGTGCCAGCACCTTCCTAGACAGCGGGGCCTACGGCTACACCTTC. Translated, it gives CASTFLDSGAYGYTF.

The chain combines TRBV19 with TRBJ2-3; TRBD2 matches 13 bases. The V and J ends lost 4 bases and 3 bases, in that order; junction bases with no gene match: 1. Per germline, CDR1 LNHDA and CDR2 SQIVND (reference sequence). The CDR3 sequence is 15 residues long. Written as DNA, the CDR3 is TGTGCCAGTAGTAAACTAGCGGGAGGGACAGATACGCAGTATTTT. Translation gives CASSKLAGGTDTQYF.

This clone showed up just once. This rearrangement joins TRBV5-1 to TRBJ2-3; TRBD1 matches at 8 bases. CDR3 length: 15 residues. V gave up 4 bases and J gave up 2 bases; unmatched junction bases: 6. Germline loops: CDR1 SGHRS, CDR2 YFSETQ. The CDR3 DNA sequence: TGCGCCAGCAGCCCGACAGGGGCCCACACAGATACGCAGTATTTT. Its protein is CASSPTGAHTDTQYF. Complete variable domain (other parts from reference TRBV5-1 and TRBJ2-3): KAGVTQTPRYLIKTRGQQVTLSCSPISGHRSVSWYQQTPGQGLQFLFEYFSETQRNKGNFPGRFSGRQFSNSRSEMNVSTLELGDSALYLCASSPTGAHTDTQYFGPGTRLTVL.

The V and J genes are TRBV7-9 and TRBJ1-1; 8 bases match TRBD1. V trimming: 1 base; J trimming: 0 bases; junction bases outside the gene matches: 7. CDR3 length: 17 residues. Per germline, CDR1 SEHNR and CDR2 FQNEAQ (reference sequence). The CDR3 region has the DNA TGTGCCAGCAGCTTAGACCCGTCCAGGGGGCTGAACACTGAAGCTTTCTTT. Translating gives CASSLDPSRGLNTEAFF.

This chain connects TRBV7-2 to TRBJ2-1; TRBD1 is a possible D gene (5 bases). Deletions cut 2 bases from V and 8 bases from J, with 13 bases between. This CDR3 is 14 amino acids long. Germline V lookup: CDR1 SGHTA, CDR2 FQGNSA. The CDR3 coding sequence is TGTGCCAGCAGCTTAACAGGCAGGATAGATGAGCAGTTCTTC. It codes for CASSLTGRIDEQFF.

V is TRBV5-1 and J is TRBJ1-6; D gene unclear. CDR1 and CDR2 (germline): SGHRS, YFSETQ. Trimming took off 1 base at V and 0 bases at J, with 17 bases between the two ends. The CDR3 spans 19 residues. This CDR3 is CASSLNFLTANSYNSPLHF. CDR3 nucleotides: TGCGCCAGCAGCTTGAATTTTTTAACAGCTAACTCCTATAATTCACCCCTCCACTTT.